The rows below give T cell receptor beta chains drawn from one sample of a study of control samples from healthy donors and cancer patients. Sequencing used immunoSEQ multiplex PCR; TCRdb keeps in-frame clones, though not all of them. The sample holds about 98,000 clones, 82% seen once. The sequencing input was blood. The receptors were sampled from a man between 60 and 70 years old in good health. The CDR3 runs from the conserved cysteine through the conserved F or W. D genes are given only for firm matches. Clone size is shown for a subset of rows, as once, few, many or a class of expanded clone.

TRBV19	TRBJ2-2	.	.	CASTPLGGLTGELFF	TGTGCCAGTACCCCCCTGGGGGGCTTAACCGGGGAGCTGTTTTTT
TRBV9	TRBJ2-6	.	TRBD1	CASSVTGTGLSGANVLTF	TGTGCCAGCAGCGTTACCGGGACAGGCCTCTCTGGGGCCAACGTCCTGACTTTC
TRBV7-9	TRBJ1-2	few	.	CASSLDGGYYGYTF	TGTGCCAGCAGCTTAGATGGGGGCTATTATGGCTACACCTTC
TRBV19	TRBJ1-5	.	TRBD1	CASSIRGRGNQPQHF	TGTGCCAGTAGTATAAGGGGGCGAGGCAATCAGCCCCAGCATTTT
TRBV20-1	TRBJ2-1	.	TRBD2	CSARLAGEQFF	TGCAGTGCTAGACTAGCGGGGGAGCAGTTCTTC
TRBV9	TRBJ1-1	few	.	CASSPLLGNTEAFF	TGTGCCAGCAGCCCTTTACTCGGGAACACTGAAGCTTTCTTT
TRBV9	TRBJ2-7	.	.	CASSVSSTPYEQYF	TGTGCCAGCAGCGTATCCTCTACCCCCTACGAGCAGTACTTC
TRBV30	TRBJ1-3	.	TRBD1	CARQGEAGNTIYF	TGTGCCCGACAGGGAGAGGCTGGAAACACCATATATTTT
TRBV5-4	TRBJ1-1	once	.	CASSRSGSTEAFF	TGTGCCAGCAGCAGGAGCGGGTCCACTGAAGCTTTCTTT
TRBV29-1	TRBJ1-2	.	.	CSVLRLGEPYGYTF	TGCAGCGTTCTCAGGTTGGGGGAGCCTTATGGCTACACCTTC
TRBV28	TRBJ1-6	.	TRBD1	CATSRLGGGSPLHF	TGTGCCACCAGTCGACTAGGGGGCGGTTCACCCCTCCACTTT
TRBV3-1/TRBV3-2	TRBJ2-7	few	.	CASSQQFGEQYF	TGTGCCAGCAGCCAGCAGTTTGGCGAGCAGTACTTC
TRBV10-2	TRBJ2-7	once	TRBD2	CASSVQREGYEQYF	TGCGCCAGCAGTGTTCAGCGGGAGGGGTACGAGCAGTACTTC
TRBV6-6	TRBJ2-7	.	TRBD1	CASSPLPGQGARGYF	TGTGCCAGCAGTCCGCTACCGGGACAGGGGGCCCGAGGGTACTTC
TRBV5-1	TRBJ2-7	.	TRBD2	CASSLAVGSGRGSYEQYF	TGCGCCAGCAGCTTGGCCGTGGGGAGCGGGAGGGGCTCCTACGAGCAGTACTTC
TRBV27	TRBJ2-1	.	TRBD1	CASSFRGQGGYNEQFF	TGTGCCAGCAGTTTCAGGGGACAGGGAGGTTACAATGAGCAGTTCTTC
TRBV19	TRBJ2-1	.	.	CASSKAGNEQFF	TGTGCCAGTAGTAAGGCAGGCAATGAGCAGTTCTTC
TRBV6-5	TRBJ1-1	few	.	CASSPRRGNTEAFF	TGTGCCAGCTCTCCCCGGAGGGGTAACACTGAAGCTTTCTTT
TRBV6-4	TRBJ1-3	few	TRBD1	CASKRDSGSGNTIYF	TGTGCCAGCAAACGGGACAGCGGCTCTGGAAACACCATATATTTT
TRBV2	TRBJ2-7	.	.	CASRTQRVGSEQYF	TGTGCCAGCAGAACACAAAGAGTGGGAAGCGAGCAGTACTTC
TRBV18	TRBJ1-4	.	.	CASSPLGLSATNEKLFF	TGTGCCAGCTCACCACTTGGGCTCTCTGCAACTAATGAAAAACTGTTTTTT
TRBV9	TRBJ1-1	.	.	CASTVVGYTEAFF	TGTGCCAGCACCGTGGTGGGTTACACTGAAGCTTTCTTT
TRBV7-8	TRBJ2-2	.	.	CASSLFFEHTGELFF	TGTGCCAGCAGCTTGTTTTTTGAGCACACCGGGGAGCTGTTTTTT
TRBV2	TRBJ1-1	.	.	CASRRLLTEAFF	TGTGCCAGCAGGAGATTACTCACTGAAGCTTTCTTT
TRBV4-1	TRBJ2-5	.	.	CASSLTDQAETQYF	TGCGCCAGCAGCCTCACGGACCAAGCAGAGACCCAGTACTTC
TRBV7-9	TRBJ2-1	.	.	CASHRTGLPYNEQFF	TGTGCCAGCCATCGTACGGGGCTGCCCTACAATGAGCAGTTCTTC
TRBV5-1	TRBJ2-3	.	TRBD2	CASSPGLVTDTQYF	TGCGCCAGCAGCCCCGGACTAGTGACAGATACGCAGTATTTT
TRBV27	TRBJ2-2	.	TRBD2	CASSPQATSGNTGELFF	TGTGCCAGCAGTCCCCAAGCGACTAGCGGGAACACCGGGGAGCTGTTTTTT
TRBV5-6	TRBJ2-7	.	TRBD2	CASSLVAGGEQRF	TGTGCCAGCAGCTTGGTCGCGGGGGGCGAGCAAAGATTC
TRBV30	TRBJ2-1	.	.	CAWSGSVNEQFF	TGTGCCTGGAGCGGGAGCGTAAATGAGCAGTTCTTC
TRBV7-8	TRBJ2-5	once	TRBD2	CASSPRGGSYQETQYF	TGTGCCAGCAGTCCACGGGGGGGCTCGTACCAAGAGACCCAGTACTTC
TRBV7-9	TRBJ2-1	.	TRBD2	CASRRGLAGDYNEQFF	TGTGCCAGCAGAAGAGGACTAGCGGGAGACTACAATGAGCAGTTCTTC
TRBV27	TRBJ1-4	.	.	CASSLTGRDEKLFF	TGTGCCAGCAGTTTAACAGGGAGAGATGAAAAACTGTTTTTT
TRBV9	TRBJ2-1	.	.	CASSVLQGPYNEQFF	TGTGCCAGCAGCGTGTTACAGGGTCCCTACAATGAGCAGTTCTTC
TRBV29-1	TRBJ1-1	.	.	CSVGAPGEGTEAFF	TGCAGCGTTGGCGCCCCTGGGGAAGGGACTGAAGCTTTCTTT
TRBV13	TRBJ1-1	.	.	CASSLQGGGAFF	TGTGCCAGCAGCTTACAAGGAGGGGGAGCTTTCTTT
TRBV30	TRBJ2-1	.	.	CAWSARQAIYNEQFF	TGTGCCTGGAGTGCCAGGCAGGCGATTTACAATGAGCAGTTCTTC
TRBV2	TRBJ1-5	few	.	CASSETQGPQPQHF	TGTGCCAGCAGTGAAACACAGGGCCCACAGCCCCAGCATTTT
TRBV6-5	TRBJ1-2	.	.	CASRGGGGLNYGYTF	TGTGCCAGCAGGGGGGGCGGAGGACTTAACTATGGCTACACCTTC
TRBV7-9	TRBJ1-2	.	.	CASSLALRGSGYTF	TGTGCCAGCAGCTTAGCGCTTAGGGGCTCCGGCTACACCTTC
TRBV6-5	TRBJ2-3	.	.	CASSYSRERADTQYF	TGTGCCAGCAGTTACTCCCGGGAGCGCGCAGATACGCAGTATTTT
TRBV7-2	TRBJ1-1	.	.	CASSSQMNTEAFF	TGTGCCAGCAGCTCACAAATGAACACTGAAGCTTTCTTT
TRBV7-6	TRBJ2-3	.	TRBD1	CASSSPLQGTGTDTQYF	TGTGCCAGCAGCTCCCCCCTACAGGGGACCGGCACAGATACGCAGTATTTT
TRBV2	TRBJ2-7	.	TRBD2	CASSEAGGLSEQYF	TGTGCCAGCAGTGAGGCGGGGGGGCTTAGTGAGCAGTACTTC
TRBV6-6	TRBJ2-1	.	.	CASSSGPYNEQFF	TGTGCCAGCAGTAGCGGGCCTTACAATGAGCAGTTCTTC
TRBV9	TRBJ2-1	.	TRBD2	CASSTGLATEQFF	TGTGCCAGCAGCACGGGACTAGCTACTGAGCAGTTCTTC
TRBV7-9	TRBJ2-2	once	.	CASSLFPVGRNELFF	TGTGCCAGCAGCTTATTTCCCGTTGGGCGGAATGAGCTGTTTTTT
TRBV30	TRBJ2-2	.	.	CAWKGPVNTGELFF	TGTGCCTGGAAGGGTCCGGTGAACACCGGGGAGCTGTTTTTT
TRBV7-8	TRBJ2-1	.	.	CASSLGTPRGPRLYNEQFF	TGTGCCAGCAGCTTAGGGACCCCCAGGGGCCCACGATTATACAATGAGCAGTTCTTC
TRBV2	TRBJ1-2	.	.	CASSFRAQIYGYTF	TGTGCCAGCAGCTTCCGGGCCCAGATCTATGGCTACACCTTC
TRBV15	TRBJ1-2	.	.	CATSRDLGGYTF	TGTGCCACCAGCAGAGATCTGGGTGGCTACACCTTC
TRBV2	TRBJ1-2	few	.	CASMETVYGYTF	TGTGCCAGCATGGAGACAGTCTATGGCTACACCTTC
TRBV28	TRBJ2-7	.	.	CASRTRPYEQYF	TGTGCCAGCCGTACTAGACCGTACGAGCAGTACTTC
TRBV2	TRBJ2-2	.	TRBD2	CASSEVLAGGDGELFF	TGTGCCAGCAGTGAAGTCCTAGCGGGAGGGGACGGGGAGCTGTTTTTT
TRBV10-3	TRBJ2-7	once	TRBD1	CAISKPGQPPYEQYF	TGTGCCATCAGTAAACCGGGACAGCCACCCTACGAGCAGTACTTC